This T cell receptor beta chain emerged from a study of vaccination effects on CD4 cells after COVID-19. Overall study: After the second dose, samples were taken at median day 72.

Under the ViraFEST assay, PBMC were stimulated with viral peptide pools so that antigen-specific CD4+ T cells expanded. Sequencing was performed afterwards. Isolation of CD4+ T cells took place after 10 to 11 days of culture. All participants had two doses of either the BNT162b2 or mRNA-1273 vaccine. Cells had half their medium changed to IL-2 medium on days 3 and 7. The CDR3 has 17 residues. Germline V gene data show CDR1 as WSHSY and CDR2 as SAAADI. Germline trimming cut 6 bases from V and 4 bases from J; bases unmatched to any gene: 7. Turning to this clone: Its antigen is not known.

Measured with immunoSEQ multiplex PCR; TCRdb has only the in-frame clones, and not every one. The sample carries about 48,000 clones, 65% to 75% recorded once. The sequence was collected from a human donor who received a COVID-19 vaccine. The specimen comprised CD4+ T cells from PBMCs cultured with HCoV-OC43 spike peptides, sampled after COVID-19 vaccination. The sample's subset: HCoV-OC43 spike overlapping peptide pool stimulation. This rearrangement joins TRBV10-2 to TRBJ2-1; TRBD2 matches at 15 bases. CDR3 bases: TGCGCCAGCAGGAGGACTAGCGGGAGGGTAGTTTACAATGAGCAGTTCTTC. Protein sequence: CASRRTSGRVVYNEQFF.